The clone carrying this T cell receptor (beta chain) was seen only a few times. Its antigen is not identified. Repertoires were generated with immunoSEQ multiplex PCR, while TCRdb's copy carries only in-frame clones and drops some. The sample lists 65,000 to 75,000 clones; 84% were seen once. These data are taken from a study of T cell responses to AZD1222 COVID-19 vaccine. Study-wide findings and caveats: Most donors were white British and more were female, and clonal diversity was possibly underestimated. CD4 TCRs associated with vaccination spanned spike, dominating at 160-218 and 743-854.

The TCR was taken from an adult in good health. The sample in question was peripheral blood, obtained on day 0 of AZD1222 vaccination.

The CDR3 DNA sequence: TGTGCCAGCAGCACCGACAGGGGCACCCCTTGGGAGCAGTACTTC. This translates into CASSTDRGTPWEQYF. The chain links TRBV5-6 to TRBJ2-7; 8 bases map to TRBD1. V lost 4 bases and J lost 7; bases outside the gene matches: 13. The CDR3 consists of 15 residues. The germline V gene encodes CDR1 SGHDT and CDR2 YYEEEE. Combining the CDR3 with reference TRBV5-6 and TRBJ2-7 gives the whole variable domain DAGVTQSPTHLIKTRGQQVTLRCSPKSGHDTVSWYQQALGQGPQFIFQYYEEEERQRGNFPDRFSGHQFPNYSSELNVNALLLGDSALYLCASSTDRGTPWEQYFGPGTRLTVT.